This T cell receptor beta chain was captured by sequencing in a study of blood T cell repertoires in COVID-19. Study-level background: Samples of COVID-19 (acute and convalescent) were obtained from the United States, Italy and Spain. In each case, the material was cDNA or gDNA derived from T cells, B-cell-depleted T cells, or PBMCs.

In the authors' workflow: By means of reference gene primer amplification, nucleated cell counts were estimated. Assay used: immunoSEQ multiplex PCR; TCRdb lists only in-frame clones, some missing. D and trimming come from the DNA, and the V and J calls and clone size come from that table. The profile shows roughly 36,000 clones, 85% to 90% of them singletons. V was clipped by 4 bases and J by 8 bases; unmatched bases: 11. The CDR3 is 15 amino acids. Germline V CDR1 and CDR2: LGHNA, YNFKEQ. The chain combines TRBV4-2 with TRBJ2-1, with TRBD2 matching 7 bases. The clonotype comes from a middle-aged man with active or convalescent COVID-19. The sequencing input was peripheral blood. As DNA, the CDR3 is TGTGCCAGCAGCCGAACTAGCGCTTACAAGGATGAGCAGTTCTTC. Its translation is CASSRTSAYKDEQFF.